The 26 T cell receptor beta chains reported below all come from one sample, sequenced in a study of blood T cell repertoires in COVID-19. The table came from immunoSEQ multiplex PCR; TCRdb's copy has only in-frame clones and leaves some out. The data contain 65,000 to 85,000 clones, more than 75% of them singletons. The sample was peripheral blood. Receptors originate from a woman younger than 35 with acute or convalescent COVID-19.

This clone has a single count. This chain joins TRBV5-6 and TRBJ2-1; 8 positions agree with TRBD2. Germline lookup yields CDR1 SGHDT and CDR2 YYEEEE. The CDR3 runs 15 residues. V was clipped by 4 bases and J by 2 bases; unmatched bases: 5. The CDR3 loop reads CASSHIAGTYNEQFF. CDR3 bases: TGTGCCAGCAGCCACATAGCGGGAACCTACAATGAGCAGTTCTTC. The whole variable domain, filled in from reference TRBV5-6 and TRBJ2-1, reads DAGVTQSPTHLIKTRGQQVTLRCSPKSGHDTVSWYQQALGQGPQFIFQYYEEEERQRGNFPDRFSGHQFPNYSSELNVNALLLGDSALYLCASSHIAGTYNEQFFGPGTRLTVL.

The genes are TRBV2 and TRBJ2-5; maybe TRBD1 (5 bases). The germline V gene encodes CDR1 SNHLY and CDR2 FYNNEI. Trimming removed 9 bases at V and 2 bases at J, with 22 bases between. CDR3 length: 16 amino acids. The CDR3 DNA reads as TGTGCCAGTAAGGGCCAGGGCCGCCCCCAACAAGAGACCCAGTACTTC. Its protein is CASKGQGRPQQETQYF. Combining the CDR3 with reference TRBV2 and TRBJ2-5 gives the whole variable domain EPEVTQTPSHQVTQMGQEVILRCVPISNHLYFYWYRQILGQKVEFLVSFYNNEISEKSEIFDDQFSVERPDGSNFTLKIRSTKLEDSAMYFCASKGQGRPQQETQYFGPGTRLLVL.

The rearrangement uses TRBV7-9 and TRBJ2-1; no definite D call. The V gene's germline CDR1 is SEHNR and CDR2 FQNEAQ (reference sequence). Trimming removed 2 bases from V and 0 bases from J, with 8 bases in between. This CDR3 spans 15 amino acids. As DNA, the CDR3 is TGTGCCAGCAGCTTACCCACCGGCTCCTACAATGAGCAGTTCTTC. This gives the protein CASSLPTGSYNEQFF.

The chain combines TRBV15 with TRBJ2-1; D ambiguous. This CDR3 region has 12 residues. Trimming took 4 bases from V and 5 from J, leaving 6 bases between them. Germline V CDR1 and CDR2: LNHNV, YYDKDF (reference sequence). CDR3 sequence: CATSILNNEQFF. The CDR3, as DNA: TGTGCCACCAGCATTCTAAACAATGAGCAGTTCTTC.

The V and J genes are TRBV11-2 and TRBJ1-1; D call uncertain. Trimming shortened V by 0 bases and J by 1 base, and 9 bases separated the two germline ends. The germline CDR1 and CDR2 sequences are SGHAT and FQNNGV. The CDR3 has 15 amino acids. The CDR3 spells CASSLDPAGNTEAFF. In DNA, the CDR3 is TGTGCCAGCAGCTTAGACCCCGCAGGGAACACTGAAGCTTTCTTT. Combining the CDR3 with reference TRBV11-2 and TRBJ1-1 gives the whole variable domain EAGVAQSPRYKIIEKRQSVAFWCNPISGHATLYWYQQILGQGPKLLIQFQNNGVVDDSQLPKDRFSAERLKGVDSTLKIQPAKLEDSAVYLCASSLDPAGNTEAFFGQGTRLTVV.

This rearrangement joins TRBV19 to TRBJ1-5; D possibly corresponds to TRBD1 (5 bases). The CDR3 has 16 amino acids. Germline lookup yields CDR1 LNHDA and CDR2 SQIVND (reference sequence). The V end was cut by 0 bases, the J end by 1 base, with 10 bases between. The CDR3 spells CASSIEGRWSNQPQHF. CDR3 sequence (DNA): TGTGCCAGTAGTATAGAGGGGCGGTGGAGCAATCAGCCCCAGCATTTT. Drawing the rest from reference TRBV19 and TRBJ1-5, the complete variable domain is DGGITQSPKYLFRKEGQNVTLSCEQNLNHDAMYWYRQDPGQGLRLIYYSQIVNDFQKGDIAEGYSVSREKKESFPLTVTSAQKNPTAFYLCASSIEGRWSNQPQHFGDGTRLSIL.

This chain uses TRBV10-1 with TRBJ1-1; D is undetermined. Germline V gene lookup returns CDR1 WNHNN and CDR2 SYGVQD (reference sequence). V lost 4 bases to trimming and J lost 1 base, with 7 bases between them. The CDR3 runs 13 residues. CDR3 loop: CASSANRNTEAFF. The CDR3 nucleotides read TGCGCCAGCAGTGCGAACAGGAACACTGAAGCTTTCTTT.

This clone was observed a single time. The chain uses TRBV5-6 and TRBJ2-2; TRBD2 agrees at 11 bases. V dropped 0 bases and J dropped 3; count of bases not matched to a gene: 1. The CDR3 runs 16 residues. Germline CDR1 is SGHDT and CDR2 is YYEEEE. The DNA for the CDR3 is TGTGCCAGCAGCTTGGGGACTAGCGGGCACACCGGGGAGCTGTTTTTT. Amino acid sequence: CASSLGTSGHTGELFF. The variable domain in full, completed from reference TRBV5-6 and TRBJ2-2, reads DAGVTQSPTHLIKTRGQQVTLRCSPKSGHDTVSWYQQALGQGPQFIFQYYEEEERQRGNFPDRFSGHQFPNYSSELNVNALLLGDSALYLCASSLGTSGHTGELFFGEGSRLTVL.

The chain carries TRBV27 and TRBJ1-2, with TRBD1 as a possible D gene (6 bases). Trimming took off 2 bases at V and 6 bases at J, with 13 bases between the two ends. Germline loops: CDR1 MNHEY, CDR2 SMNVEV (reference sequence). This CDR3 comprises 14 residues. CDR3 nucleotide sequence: TGTGCCAGCAGTTTAACCTCGGGACAACATGGCTACACCTTC. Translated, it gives CASSLTSGQHGYTF.

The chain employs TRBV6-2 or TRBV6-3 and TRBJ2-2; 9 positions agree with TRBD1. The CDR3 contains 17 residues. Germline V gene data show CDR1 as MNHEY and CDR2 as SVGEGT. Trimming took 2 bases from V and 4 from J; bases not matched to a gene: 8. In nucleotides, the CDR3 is TGTGCCAGCAGTTACGGGACAGGGACGAAGGGCACCGGGGAGCTGTTTTTT. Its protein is CASSYGTGTKGTGELFF.

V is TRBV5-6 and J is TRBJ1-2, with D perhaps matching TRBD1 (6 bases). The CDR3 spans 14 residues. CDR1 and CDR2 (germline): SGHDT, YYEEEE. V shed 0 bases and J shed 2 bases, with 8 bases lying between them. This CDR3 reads CASSLAGQNYGYTF. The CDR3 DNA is TGTGCCAGCAGCTTGGCCGGACAGAACTATGGCTACACCTTC.

The CDR3 DNA sequence: TGTGCCATCAGTGAACTAGCGGTTCAGGAGACCCAGTACTTC. This gives the protein CAISELAVQETQYF. The rearrangement joins TRBV10-3 to TRBJ2-5, with 8 bases lining up with TRBD2. Germline CDR1 and CDR2: ENHRY and SYGVKD. J was trimmed by 5 bases and V by 3 bases; bases with no gene match: 5. CDR3 length: 14 amino acids.

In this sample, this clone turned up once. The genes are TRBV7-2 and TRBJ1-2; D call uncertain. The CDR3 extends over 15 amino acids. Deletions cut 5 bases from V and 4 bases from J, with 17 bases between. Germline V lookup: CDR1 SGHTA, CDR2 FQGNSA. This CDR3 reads CASSQNRAQSYGYTF. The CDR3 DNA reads TGTGCCAGCAGCCAAAACAGAGCCCAGTCCTATGGCTACACCTTC. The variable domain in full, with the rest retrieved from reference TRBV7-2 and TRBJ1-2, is GAGVSQSPSNKVTEKGKDVELRCDPISGHTALYWYRQSLGQGLEFLIYFQGNSAPDKSGLPSDRFSAERTGGSVSTLTIQRTQQEDSAVYLCASSQNRAQSYGYTFGSGTRLTVV.

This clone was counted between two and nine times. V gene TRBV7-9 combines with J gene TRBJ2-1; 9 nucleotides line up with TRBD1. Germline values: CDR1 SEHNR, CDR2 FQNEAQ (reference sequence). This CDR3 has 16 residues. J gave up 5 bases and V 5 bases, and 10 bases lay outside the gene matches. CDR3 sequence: CASSIGTGGGNNEQFF. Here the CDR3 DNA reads TGTGCCAGCAGCATAGGAACAGGGGGCGGGAACAATGAGCAGTTCTTC.

The CDR3 loop is CASSQMTGAGNTEAFF. Written as DNA, the CDR3 is TGCGCCAGCAGCCAGATGACAGGGGCCGGGAACACTGAAGCTTTCTTT. This chain connects TRBV5-1 to TRBJ1-1, with 8 positions matching TRBD1. The CDR3 length is 16 residues. V dropped 4 bases and J dropped 1; count of bases not matched to a gene: 9. Per germline, CDR1 SGHRS and CDR2 YFSETQ.

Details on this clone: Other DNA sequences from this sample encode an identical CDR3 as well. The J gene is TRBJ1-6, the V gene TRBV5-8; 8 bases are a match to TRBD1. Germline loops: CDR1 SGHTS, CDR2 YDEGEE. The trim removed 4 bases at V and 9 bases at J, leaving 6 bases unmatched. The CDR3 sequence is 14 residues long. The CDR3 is CASSLAGGGSPLHF. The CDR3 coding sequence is TGTGCCAGCAGCCTCGCAGGGGGCGGTTCACCCCTCCACTTT.

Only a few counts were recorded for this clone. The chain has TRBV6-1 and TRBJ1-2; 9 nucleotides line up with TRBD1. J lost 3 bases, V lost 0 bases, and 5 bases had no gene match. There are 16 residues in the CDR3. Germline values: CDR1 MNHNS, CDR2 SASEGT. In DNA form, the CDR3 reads TGTGCCAGCAGTGAAGCTGGGACAGGGAGATACTATGGCTACACCTTC. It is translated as CASSEAGTGRYYGYTF.

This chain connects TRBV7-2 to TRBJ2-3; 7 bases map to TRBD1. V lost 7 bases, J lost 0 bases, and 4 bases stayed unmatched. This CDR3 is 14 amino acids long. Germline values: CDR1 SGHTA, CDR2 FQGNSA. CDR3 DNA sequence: TGTGCCAGCACCAACAGGGGAAGCACAGATACGCAGTATTTT. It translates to CASTNRGSTDTQYF.

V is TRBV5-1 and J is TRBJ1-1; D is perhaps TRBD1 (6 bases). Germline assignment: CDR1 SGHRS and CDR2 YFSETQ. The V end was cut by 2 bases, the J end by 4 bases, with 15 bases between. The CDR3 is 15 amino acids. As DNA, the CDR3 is TGCGCCAGCAGCTTAAACAGGGATGGGGGCACTGAAGCTTTCTTT. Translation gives CASSLNRDGGTEAFF.

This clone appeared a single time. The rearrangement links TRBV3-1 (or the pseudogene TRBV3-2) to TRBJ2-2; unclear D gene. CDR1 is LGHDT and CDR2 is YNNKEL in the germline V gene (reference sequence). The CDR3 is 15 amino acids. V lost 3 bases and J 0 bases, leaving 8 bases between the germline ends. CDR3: CASSHPTTNTGELFF. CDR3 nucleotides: TGTGCCAGCAGCCACCCGACAACGAACACCGGGGAGCTGTTTTTT.

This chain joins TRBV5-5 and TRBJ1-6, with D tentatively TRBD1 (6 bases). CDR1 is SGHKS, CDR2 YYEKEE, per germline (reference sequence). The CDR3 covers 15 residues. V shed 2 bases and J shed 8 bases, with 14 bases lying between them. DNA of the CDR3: TGTGCCAGCAGCTTCGGGCACAGGGTTGATTCACCCCTCCACTTT. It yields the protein CASSFGHRVDSPLHF.

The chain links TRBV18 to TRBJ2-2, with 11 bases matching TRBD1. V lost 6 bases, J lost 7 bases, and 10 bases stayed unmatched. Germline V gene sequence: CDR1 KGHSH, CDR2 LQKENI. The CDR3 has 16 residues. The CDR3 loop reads CASSRKDRGRFGELFF. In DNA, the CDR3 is TGTGCCAGCTCCCGCAAGGACAGGGGGCGCTTCGGGGAGCTGTTTTTT.

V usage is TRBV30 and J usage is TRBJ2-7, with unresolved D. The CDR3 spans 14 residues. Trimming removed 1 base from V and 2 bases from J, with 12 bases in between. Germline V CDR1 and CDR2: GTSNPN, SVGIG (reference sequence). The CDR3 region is CAWSANRLPYEQYF. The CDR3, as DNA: TGTGCCTGGAGTGCTAATAGACTTCCCTACGAGCAGTACTTC. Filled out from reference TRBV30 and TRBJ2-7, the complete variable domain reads SQTIHQWPATLVQPVGSPLSLECTVEGTSNPNLYWYRQAAGRGLQLLFYSVGIGQISSEVPQNLSASRPQDRQFILSSKKLLLSDSGFYLCAWSANRLPYEQYFGPGTRLTVT.

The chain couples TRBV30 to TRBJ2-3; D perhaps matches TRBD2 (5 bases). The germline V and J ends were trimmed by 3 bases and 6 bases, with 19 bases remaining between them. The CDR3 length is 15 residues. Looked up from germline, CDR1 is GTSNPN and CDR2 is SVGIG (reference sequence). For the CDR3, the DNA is TGTGCCTGGAGGAAGTCAGGAGGATATGGGGATACGCAGTATTTT. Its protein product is CAWRKSGGYGDTQYF. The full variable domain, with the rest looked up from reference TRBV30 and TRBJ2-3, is SQTIHQWPATLVQPVGSPLSLECTVEGTSNPNLYWYRQAAGRGLQLLFYSVGIGQISSEVPQNLSASRPQDRQFILSSKKLLLSDSGFYLCAWRKSGGYGDTQYFGPGTRLTVL.

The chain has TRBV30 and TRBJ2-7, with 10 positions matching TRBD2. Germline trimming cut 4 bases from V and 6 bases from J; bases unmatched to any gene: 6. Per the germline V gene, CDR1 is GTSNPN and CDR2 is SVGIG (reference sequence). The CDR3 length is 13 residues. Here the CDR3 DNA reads TGTGCCTGGAATCTAGCGGGAGCGGGCGAGCAGTACTTC. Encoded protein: CAWNLAGAGEQYF.

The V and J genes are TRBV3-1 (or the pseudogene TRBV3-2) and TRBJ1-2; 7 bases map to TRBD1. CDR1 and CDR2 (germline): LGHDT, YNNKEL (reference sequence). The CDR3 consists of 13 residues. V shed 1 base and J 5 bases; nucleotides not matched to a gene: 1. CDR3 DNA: TGTGCCAGCAGCCAAGGACAGGGATATGGCTACACCTTC. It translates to CASSQGQGYGYTF.